A selection of T cell receptor beta chains follows, all from one sample in a study of cytomegalovirus exposure and HLA in healthy donors. Clones were read by immunoSEQ multiplex PCR, and TCRdb kept only the in-frame ones, dropping some. Among about 110,000 clones listed, 70% to 75% were seen once. The sequenced material came from PBMCs. Source of these receptors: a female donor in good health and CMV-seronegative. Each CDR3 is given with its conserved first and last residue. Each record gives: D gene, clone size, J gene, V gene, CDR3 DNA, CDR3 protein. The D gene is left open where the match is weak. Rows may omit the clone size; those that give it use once, few, many or a size class.

d_call: TRBD2; clone_size: NA; j_call: TRBJ2-3; v_call: TRBV28; cdr3_nt: TGTGCCAGCAGTTTAGCCGCGGGAGGGCAGTATTTT; cdr3_aa: CASSLAAGGQYF
d_call: NA; clone_size: few; j_call: TRBJ2-1; v_call: TRBV6-6; cdr3_nt: TGTGCCAGCGCACGGGGTGTAAGGCAGTTCTTC; cdr3_aa: CASARGVRQFF
d_call: TRBD2; clone_size: NA; j_call: TRBJ2-3; v_call: TRBV27; cdr3_nt: TGTGCCAGCAGTTGGACTAGCGGGGGCACAGATACGCAGTATTTT; cdr3_aa: CASSWTSGGTDTQYF
d_call: TRBD2; clone_size: NA; j_call: TRBJ2-5; v_call: TRBV9; cdr3_nt: TGTGCCAGCAGCCCAGGGACTAGTGGGGAGACCCAGTACTTC; cdr3_aa: CASSPGTSGETQYF
d_call: TRBD1; clone_size: NA; j_call: TRBJ1-2; v_call: TRBV29-1; cdr3_nt: TGCAGCGTTGAAGACGGCGACAGGGGTGGCTACACCTTC; cdr3_aa: CSVEDGDRGGYTF
d_call: TRBD1; clone_size: NA; j_call: TRBJ1-3; v_call: TRBV11-2; cdr3_nt: TGTGCCAGCAGCTTACCCCGGGACAGGGGATACACCATATATTTT; cdr3_aa: CASSLPRDRGYTIYF
d_call: TRBD1; clone_size: NA; j_call: TRBJ2-7; v_call: TRBV7-9; cdr3_nt: TGTGCCAGCAGCCCACGCTCAGGGACAGGGGCCTACGAGCAGTACTTC; cdr3_aa: CASSPRSGTGAYEQYF
d_call: NA; clone_size: NA; j_call: TRBJ2-1; v_call: TRBV9; cdr3_nt: TGTGCCAGCAGCTCGGGGAGGAGCTCCTACAATGAGCAGTTCTTC; cdr3_aa: CASSSGRSSYNEQFF
d_call: NA; clone_size: once; j_call: TRBJ2-7; v_call: TRBV5-8; cdr3_nt: TGTGCCAGCAGCTCCGCTCAGGGATTACTCTACGAGCAGTACTTC; cdr3_aa: CASSSAQGLLYEQYF
d_call: TRBD1; clone_size: NA; j_call: TRBJ2-7; v_call: TRBV6-6; cdr3_nt: TGTGCCAGCAGGTACACCGGACAGGGGGTGGACGAGCAGTACTTC; cdr3_aa: CASRYTGQGVDEQYF
d_call: TRBD2; clone_size: NA; j_call: TRBJ2-3; v_call: TRBV4-1; cdr3_nt: TGCGCCAGCAGCCCTGTAGCGGGGTTGGATACGCAGTATTTT; cdr3_aa: CASSPVAGLDTQYF
d_call: NA; clone_size: once; j_call: TRBJ1-6; v_call: TRBV5-1; cdr3_nt: TGCGCCAGCAGCTTGGATTTGAGCTCCTATAATTCACCCCTCCACTTT; cdr3_aa: CASSLDLSSYNSPLHF
d_call: NA; clone_size: NA; j_call: TRBJ2-2; v_call: TRBV5-5; cdr3_nt: TGTGCCAGCAGCTTAGATTGGGCCACCGGGGAGCTGTTTTTT; cdr3_aa: CASSLDWATGELFF
d_call: NA; clone_size: few; j_call: TRBJ1-1; v_call: TRBV4-1; cdr3_nt: TGCGCCAGCAGCTTCTCGGCAGGGTCTAGGACTGAAGCTTTCTTT; cdr3_aa: CASSFSAGSRTEAFF
d_call: NA; clone_size: few; j_call: TRBJ1-2; v_call: TRBV5-1; cdr3_nt: TGCGCCAGCAGCTTTACAGGAGTCTATGGCTACACCTTC; cdr3_aa: CASSFTGVYGYTF
d_call: TRBD2; clone_size: few; j_call: TRBJ2-3; v_call: TRBV6-6; cdr3_nt: TGTGCCAGCAGTTACTACGGCGGGAGAGATACGCAGTATTTT; cdr3_aa: CASSYYGGRDTQYF
d_call: NA; clone_size: NA; j_call: TRBJ2-5; v_call: TRBV6-6; cdr3_nt: TGTGCCAGCAGTTACTCGAGGATCCAAGAGACCCAGTACTTC; cdr3_aa: CASSYSRIQETQYF
d_call: NA; clone_size: NA; j_call: TRBJ2-7; v_call: TRBV6-1; cdr3_nt: TGTGCCAGCAGTTCCTCGGGATACGAGCAGTACTTC; cdr3_aa: CASSSSGYEQYF
d_call: TRBD2; clone_size: NA; j_call: TRBJ2-2; v_call: TRBV10-1; cdr3_nt: TGCGCCAGCAGTGCTTTTTTAGCGGGAGTGACCGGGGAGCTGTTTTTT; cdr3_aa: CASSAFLAGVTGELFF
d_call: TRBD1; clone_size: NA; j_call: TRBJ1-2; v_call: TRBV5-4; cdr3_nt: TGTGCCAGCAGCTTGGTGGGCAGGGGGCAGAGTGGCTACACCTTC; cdr3_aa: CASSLVGRGQSGYTF
d_call: NA; clone_size: few; j_call: TRBJ1-3; v_call: TRBV7-9; cdr3_nt: TGTGCCAGCAGCTTAGAAGCAGGGGGAAACACCATATATTTT; cdr3_aa: CASSLEAGGNTIYF
d_call: TRBD1; clone_size: NA; j_call: TRBJ1-1; v_call: TRBV19; cdr3_nt: TGTGCCAGTAGTAGCGAGACAGGGGTCACTGAAGCTTTCTTT; cdr3_aa: CASSSETGVTEAFF
d_call: NA; clone_size: few; j_call: TRBJ2-7; v_call: TRBV6-4; cdr3_nt: TGTGCCAGCAGTGGTATCGGACAGATCTACGAGCAGTACTTC; cdr3_aa: CASSGIGQIYEQYF
d_call: TRBD1; clone_size: NA; j_call: TRBJ1-3; v_call: TRBV9; cdr3_nt: TGTGCCAGCAGCGTAACAGGGGTTGGAAACACCATATATTTT; cdr3_aa: CASSVTGVGNTIYF
d_call: TRBD2; clone_size: NA; j_call: TRBJ2-7; v_call: TRBV29-1; cdr3_nt: TGCAGCGTTTCACTAGCGGGAGGATACGAGCAGTACTTC; cdr3_aa: CSVSLAGGYEQYF
d_call: TRBD1; clone_size: NA; j_call: TRBJ1-3; v_call: TRBV5-4; cdr3_nt: TGTGCCAGCAGCTATGGACAGGGTCCTGGAAACACCATATATTTT; cdr3_aa: CASSYGQGPGNTIYF